Listed here is a single T cell receptor beta chain. The antigen remains unidentified. The primer mix had 60 Vbeta and 13 Jbeta primers. Profiling relied on immunoSEQ multiplex PCR, and the TCRdb table lists in-frame clones only, not all of them. In total, the table holds 50,000 or so clones. The entry originates in a study of cytomegalovirus exposure and HLA in healthy donors. For the study at large: Early on, a data release was issued that held tens of millions of unique TCRs from HLA-typed donors.

Study-level results: Apart from CMV serostatus, no immune exposure information was available. It was taken for granted in presence/absence analyses that sequencing depth across donors was roughly uniform.

The specimen was PBMCs. This clonotype originated in a woman aged 40 to 50 in good health and CMV-seronegative.

In DNA, the CDR3 is TGTGCCAGCAGTGATGTGGGGGCAGGCCATCAGCCCCAGCATTTT. Translating it yields CASSDVGAGHQPQHF. The chain uses TRBV6-1 and TRBJ1-5; TRBD1 is a possible D gene (6 bases). Trimming cost V 3 bases and J 5 bases, with 14 bases left between them. Looked up from germline, CDR1 is MNHNS and CDR2 is SASEGT. The CDR3 is 15 residues long.